Below, 19 T cell receptor beta chains from the same sample are listed, as sequenced in a study of T cells after yellow fever vaccination. TCRdb reanalysed the 5' RACE reads using MiXCR and keeps one entry per CDR3 protein. The repertoire consists of 200,000 to 300,000 distinct CDR3 sequences, with more than 3.5% occurring once and the leading ten covering about a fifth. This specimen was PBMCs, taken 15 days after the yellow fever booster vaccination. The source of these receptors is a man younger than 30 who received the YFV17D yellow fever vaccine.

This clonotype was counted many times. The chain couples TRBV10-2 to TRBJ2-5; tentative D call: TRBD1 (6 bases). The CDR3 covers 12 residues. Germline lookup yields CDR1 WSHSY and CDR2 SAAADI. Deletions cut 8 bases from V and 4 bases from J, with 11 bases between. CDR3 sequence reads: CASREQGETQYF. CDR3 DNA: TGCGCCAGCCGGGAACAGGGAGAGACCCAGTACTTC.

This clonotype was observed many times. The V and J genes are TRBV9 and TRBJ2-1; D not resolved. The V end was cut by 0 bases, the J end by 1 base, with 8 bases between. Germline V gene sequence: CDR1 SGDLS, CDR2 YYNGEE. The CDR3 length is 15 residues. The CDR3, as DNA: TGTGCCAGCAGCGTAGAGATGGGATCCTACAATGAGCAGTTCTTC. This translates into CASSVEMGSYNEQFF.

This clonotype was recorded at least ten times. The CDR3 is CASSEGQGPGANVLTF. In nucleotides, the CDR3 is TGTGCCAGCAGTGAGGGACAGGGGCCTGGGGCCAACGTCCTGACTTTC. The chain is built from TRBV2 and TRBJ2-6; 10 bases map to TRBD1. The J segment lost 2 bases and the V segment lost 3 bases, leaving 1 base of the junction unmatched. CDR3 length: 16 amino acids. From germline, CDR1 is SNHLY and CDR2 FYNNEI.

This clonotype was seen only a few times. The chain links TRBV5-1 to TRBJ2-5; a weak D match, TRBD2 (6 bases). Germline CDR1 reads SGHRS; CDR2 reads YFSETQ. The ends were cut back, 3 bases at V and 5 bases at J, with 14 bases in the middle. The CDR3 has 14 amino acids. The CDR3 nucleotides are TGCGCCAGCAGCTGGAGGGGTGGAATTGAGACCCAGTACTTC. Translating it yields CASSWRGGIETQYF.

This clonotype was detected many times. V gene TRBV15 combines with J gene TRBJ2-3, with D perhaps assigned TRBD1 or TRBD2 (5 bases each). Germline-derived CDR1 and CDR2 are LNHNV and YYDKDF (reference sequence). V gave up 1 base and J gave up 6 bases, with 11 bases separating them. The CDR3 runs 14 residues. This chain's CDR3 is CATSRVPGLDTQYF. The CDR3 nucleotides are TGTGCCACCAGCAGAGTTCCGGGGCTGGATACGCAGTATTTT.

This clonotype has a count of ten or more. This sequence joins TRBV12-3 or TRBV12-4 and TRBJ1-1; no reliable D call. The length of the CDR3 is 15 residues. V shed 5 bases and J shed 1 base, with 14 bases lying between them. CDR3: CASSPPSGRNTEAFF. As DNA, the CDR3 is TGTGCCAGCAGTCCACCCTCGGGTCGGAACACTGAAGCTTTCTTT.

This clonotype has at least ten counts. The chain has TRBV20-1 and TRBJ1-1; possible D gene TRBD1, 5 bases. The CDR3 length is 12 residues. Trimming took off 0 bases at V and 5 bases at J, with 7 bases between the two ends. CDR1 DFQATT and CDR2 SNEGSKA come from the germline V gene (reference sequence). The CDR3 DNA sequence: TGCAGTGCTAGAGAGGGGGGGACTGAAGCTTTCTTT. Translated: CSAREGGTEAFF.

This clonotype was detected many times. DNA of the CDR3: TGTGCCACCTCGGGACAGAATCGAAACACCATATATTTT. Protein product: CATSGQNRNTIYF. The V and J genes are TRBV6-5 and TRBJ1-3, with 7 bases that match TRBD1. V dropped 10 bases and J dropped 5; count of bases not matched to a gene: 8. Germline V lookup: CDR1 MNHEY, CDR2 SVGAGI. This CDR3 has 13 residues.

This clonotype was recorded a few times. The J gene is TRBJ1-4, the V gene TRBV3-1; D uncertain. This CDR3 is built from 16 residues. Germline loops: CDR1 LGHDT, CDR2 YNNKEL (reference sequence). The V end lost 0 bases, the J end lost 5 bases, and 13 bases lay between the germline ends. CDR3: CASSQDPGILNEKLFF. The CDR3 coding sequence is TGTGCCAGCAGCCAAGATCCCGGGATCTTAAATGAAAAACTGTTTTTT.

The table lists this clonotype with many counts. The chain employs TRBV28 and TRBJ1-2, with D possibly matching TRBD1 (6 bases). Germline assignment: CDR1 MDHEN and CDR2 SYDVKM. The ends were cut back, 6 bases at V and 2 bases at J, with 19 bases in the middle. The CDR3 is 16 residues long. CDR3 coding DNA: TGTGCCAGCAGGGGGGGTCCGGGACACTCAAACTATGGCTACACCTTC. This encodes CASRGGPGHSNYGYTF.

This clonotype has ten or more counts. At one boundary the junction diverges from the germline segment, which might be a read error. The chain employs TRBV7-9 and TRBJ2-2, with 9 bases fitting TRBD2. This CDR3 is 15 amino acids long. Looked up from germline, CDR1 is SEHNR and CDR2 is FQNEAQ (reference sequence). This chain's CDR3 is CASSLAGHNTGELFF. CDR3 DNA: TGTGCCAGCAGCCTAGCGGGACACAACACCGGGGAGCTGTTTTTT.

This clonotype was seen at least ten times. The chain carries TRBV4-3 and TRBJ2-7; a possible D gene is TRBD2 (5 bases). Trimming removed 0 bases at V and 3 bases at J, with 12 bases between. Germline V CDR1 and CDR2: LGHNA, YSLEER. This CDR3 contains 15 residues. CDR3 nucleotides: TGCGCCAGCAGCCAAGAGGACTTTCGTATCTACGAGCAGTACGTC. The encoded protein is CASSQEDFRIYEQYV.

V usage is TRBV18 and J usage is TRBJ1-6, with 7 positions matching TRBD1. Germline assignment: CDR1 KGHSH and CDR2 LQKENI. The CDR3 is 16 residues long. V lost 3 bases to trimming and J lost 10 bases; unmatched junction nucleotides: 12. CDR3 in amino acids: CASSPRDRVVGSPLHF. Written as DNA, the CDR3 is TGTGCCAGCTCACCGCGCGACAGGGTGGTGGGCTCACCCCTCCACTTT.

In its sample, this clonotype was seen many times. The chain carries TRBV10-2 and TRBJ1-1; TRBD1 is a possible D gene (6 bases). This CDR3 has 13 residues. CDR1 and CDR2 (germline): WSHSY, SAAADI. The V end was cut by 8 bases, the J end by 2 bases, with 12 bases between. The CDR3 sequence is CASRSGVNTEAFF. The CDR3 coding sequence is TGCGCCAGCCGTTCAGGGGTAAACACTGAAGCTTTCTTT.

This clonotype was seen at least ten times. This chain joins TRBV5-5 and TRBJ2-6; D may be TRBD1 (6 bases). This CDR3 spans 18 amino acids. Between the trimmed V and J ends, which lost 4 bases and 0 bases, there was a span of 17 bases. CDR1 is SGHKS, CDR2 YYEKEE, per germline (reference sequence). CDR3 sequence reads: CASSLRGTRNSGANVLTF. The CDR3 nucleotides are TGTGCCAGCAGCCTGAGGGGGACGCGCAACTCTGGGGCCAACGTCCTGACTTTC.

This clonotype was seen ten or more times. The chain employs TRBV5-1 and TRBJ2-7, with unresolved D. CDR3 length: 13 residues. V dropped 1 base and J dropped 3 bases, with 8 bases sitting between them. The germline CDR1 and CDR2 sequences are SGHRS and YFSETQ. This CDR3 is CASSLNRIYEQYF. The CDR3 nucleotides read TGCGCCAGCAGCTTGAACCGGATCTACGAGCAGTACTTC.

The sample holds many counts of this clonotype. The chain carries TRBV6-5 and TRBJ2-7, with D maybe TRBD2 (6 bases). This CDR3 spans 15 amino acids. V lost 2 bases, J lost 2 bases, and 13 bases lay in between. CDR1 and CDR2 (germline): MNHEY, SVGAGI. This CDR3 is CASSYEGTLPYEQYF. The CDR3, as DNA: TGTGCCAGCAGTTACGAGGGGACTTTGCCCTACGAGCAGTACTTC.

This clonotype was detected a few times. The chain recombines TRBV4-1 with TRBJ2-5, with 8 bases lining up with TRBD2. This CDR3 spans 16 amino acids. Germline V gene sequence: CDR1 MGHRA, CDR2 YSYEKL. With V trimmed by 4 bases and J by 5 bases, 12 bases remained unmatched. The CDR3 region is CASSPQGAGGLETQYF. The CDR3 DNA reads as TGCGCCAGCAGCCCCCAAGGGGCGGGGGGCCTGGAGACCCAGTACTTC.

Ten or more counts support this clonotype. This chain uses TRBV10-3 with TRBJ2-7; D is uncertain. The CDR3 contains 14 residues. V lost 0 bases, J lost 2 bases, and 8 bases lay in between. Germline loops: CDR1 ENHRY, CDR2 SYGVKD. In DNA, the CDR3 is TGTGCCATCAGTGAGTCGGGCAGTACCTACGAGCAGTACTTC. Its protein product is CAISESGSTYEQYF.